The clone carrying this TCR beta chain was detected only once. Its antigen is not identified. Then a second PCR, running about 6 to 12 cycles, was carried out with a sample-barcoded 5' primer and a J-beta primer mix. TCRdb redid the calling of the 5' RACE reads with MiXCR, one entry per CDR3 protein. The sample holds 1.8 million or so distinct CDR3 sequences, around 42% seen once. The data stem from a study of blood T cells in healthy people across ages. Notes on the study in general: While age rose, TCR beta diversity per million T cells dropped in a roughly linear way.

The J segment lost 0 bases and the V segment lost 2 bases, leaving 4 bases of the junction unmatched. Germline lookup yields CDR1 SGHTA and CDR2 FQGNSA. The CDR3 spans 15 residues. This chain joins TRBV7-2 and TRBJ2-7, with 7 positions matching TRBD2. The source of this sequence is a human donor in good health. Sequences were obtained from blood. This CDR3 is CASSLSAGHSYEQYF. The CDR3, as DNA: TGTGCCAGCAGCTTATCAGCGGGGCACTCCTACGAGCAGTACTTC.